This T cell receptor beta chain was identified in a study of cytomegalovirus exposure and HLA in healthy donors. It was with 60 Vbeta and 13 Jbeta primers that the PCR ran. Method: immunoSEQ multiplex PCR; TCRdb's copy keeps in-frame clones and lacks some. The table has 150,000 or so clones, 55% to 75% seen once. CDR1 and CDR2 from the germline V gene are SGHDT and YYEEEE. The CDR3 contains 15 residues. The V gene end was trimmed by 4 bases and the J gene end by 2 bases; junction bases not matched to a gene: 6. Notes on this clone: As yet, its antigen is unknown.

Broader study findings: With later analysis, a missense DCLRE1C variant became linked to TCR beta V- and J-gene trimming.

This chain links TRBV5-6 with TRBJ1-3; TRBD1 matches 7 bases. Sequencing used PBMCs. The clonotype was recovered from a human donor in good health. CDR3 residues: CASSDLTGAGNTIYF. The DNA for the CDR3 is TGTGCCAGCAGCGACCTTACAGGGGCTGGAAACACCATATATTTT. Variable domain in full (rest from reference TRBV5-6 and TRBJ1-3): DAGVTQSPTHLIKTRGQQVTLRCSPKSGHDTVSWYQQALGQGPQFIFQYYEEEERQRGNFPDRFSGHQFPNYSSELNVNALLLGDSALYLCASSDLTGAGNTIYFGEGSWLTVV.